The sequence of this T cell receptor (beta chain) was determined in a study of blood T cell repertoires in COVID-19 (dated by TCRdb to the early 2020s). Concerning the study at large: Collaborator samples came from the United States, Italy and Spain and covered acute and convalescent phases of COVID-19. Sample metadata almost always included a de-identified subject ID, COVID-19 status, age in years and sex. The material from the prospective study consisted of cDNA or gDNA derived from T cells, B-cell-depleted T cells, or PBMCs. The repertoires were made available in a free public database intended to serve as a resource for research on the immune response to SARS-CoV-2. Subjects who had been exposed to COVID-19, were actively infected with it, or had recovered from it provided the deeply sampled blood TCRbeta repertoires that made up the dataset. Samples came from the ongoing ImmuneRACE study (first 160 participants) plus 1,254 subjects from 6 global collaborators. Where available, HLA class I and class II types were obtained from metadata supplied by the sample provider rather than from assay-based typing.

TCRbeta CDR3 regions were amplified from genomic DNA using the immunoSEQ Assay, a bias-controlled multiplex PCR. The published analysis was carried out like this. Within the assay, amplification of reference gene primers was used to estimate how many nucleated cells each sample contained. Sequence reads were collapsed and filtered to measure the absolute abundance of every unique TCRbeta CDR3 rearrangement. Productive Simpson clonality was computed per sample as the square root of Simpson's diversity index over productive rearrangements. TCRdb took this table from immuneACCESS and kept in-frame rearrangements with V and J called. Such tables lack part of the clones; where checked against another copy, unresolved V genes explain under half of the gap, and the rest is unexplained. V, J and clone size are taken as reported in that table, and D and trimming were inferred from the DNA itself. The sample table holds about 35,000 clones, of which about 89% were seen once. The ten largest clonotypes hold 35% to 55% of the sample.

V and J are trimmed by 0 bases and 8 bases, and the gene matches miss 10 bases of the junction. CDR1 and CDR2 are read off the germline V gene as SGHRS and YFSETQ. The CDR3 measures 16 amino acids from cysteine to phenylalanine. The only DNA kept is the CDR3, 48 bases in frame from the first base. Concerning this clone itself: Its antigen target is currently unknown. No base qualities exist here, and no much larger clone lies one base off it.

Each collaborating institution followed its own protocols to collect whole blood in K2EDTA tubes. Collaborator samples were shipped for TCRbeta analysis as frozen whole blood, isolated PBMCs, or DNA extracted from either sample type. Study-level results and caveats: The quantity of clinical and demographic metadata differed by source and by participant and was supplied without curation.

This clonotype was obtained from a human donor in a cohort sampled during active COVID-19. The sample was peripheral blood. This receptor chain uses TRBV5-1 and TRBJ1-4; the central 7 bases match TRBD1. This receptor carries the CDR3 CASSLANTGVGEKLFF. Read as DNA, the sequence is TGCGCCAGCAGCTTGGCTAATACAGGGGTTGGCGAAAAACTGTTTTTT.